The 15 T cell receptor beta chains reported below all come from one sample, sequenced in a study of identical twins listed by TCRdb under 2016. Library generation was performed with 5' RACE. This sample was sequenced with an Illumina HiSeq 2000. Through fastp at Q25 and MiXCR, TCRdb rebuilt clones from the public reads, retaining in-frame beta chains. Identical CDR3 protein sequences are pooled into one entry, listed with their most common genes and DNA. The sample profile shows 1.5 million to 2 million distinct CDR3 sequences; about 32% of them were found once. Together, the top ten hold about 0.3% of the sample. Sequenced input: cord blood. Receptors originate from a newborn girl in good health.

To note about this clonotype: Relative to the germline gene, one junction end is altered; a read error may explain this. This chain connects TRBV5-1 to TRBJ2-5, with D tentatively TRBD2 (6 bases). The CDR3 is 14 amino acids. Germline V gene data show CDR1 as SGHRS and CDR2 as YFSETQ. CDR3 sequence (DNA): TGCGCCAGCAGCTTGAATAGCGGTAAAGAGACCCAGTGCTTC. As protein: CASSLNSGKETQCF.

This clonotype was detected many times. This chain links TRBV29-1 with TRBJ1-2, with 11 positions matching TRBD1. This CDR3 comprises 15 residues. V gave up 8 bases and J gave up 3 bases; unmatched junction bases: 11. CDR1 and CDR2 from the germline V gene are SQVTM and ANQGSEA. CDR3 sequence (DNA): TGCAGCTTCTTACTCTGGACAGGGGGCGACTATGGCTACACCTTC. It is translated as CSFLLWTGGDYGYTF.

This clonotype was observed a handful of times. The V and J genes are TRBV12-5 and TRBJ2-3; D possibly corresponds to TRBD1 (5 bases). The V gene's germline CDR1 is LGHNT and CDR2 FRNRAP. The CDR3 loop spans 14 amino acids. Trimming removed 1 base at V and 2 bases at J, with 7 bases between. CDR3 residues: CASGLAGHTDTQYF. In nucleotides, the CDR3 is TGTGCTAGTGGTTTGGCAGGACACACAGATACGCAGTATTTT.

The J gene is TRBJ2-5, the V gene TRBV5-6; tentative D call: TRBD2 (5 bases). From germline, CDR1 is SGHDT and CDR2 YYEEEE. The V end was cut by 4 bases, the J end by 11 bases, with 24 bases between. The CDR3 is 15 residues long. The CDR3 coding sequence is TGTGCCAGCAGCCTTTTAAGGGCTGACTATCGAGAGCAGTACTTC. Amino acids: CASSLLRADYREQYF.

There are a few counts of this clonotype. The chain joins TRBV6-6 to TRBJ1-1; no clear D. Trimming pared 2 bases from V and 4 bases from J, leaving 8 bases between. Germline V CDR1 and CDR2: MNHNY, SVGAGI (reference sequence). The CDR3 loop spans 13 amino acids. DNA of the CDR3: TGTGCCAGCAGTTACGAAGAGTCCACTGAAGCTTTCTTT. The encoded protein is CASSYEESTEAFF.

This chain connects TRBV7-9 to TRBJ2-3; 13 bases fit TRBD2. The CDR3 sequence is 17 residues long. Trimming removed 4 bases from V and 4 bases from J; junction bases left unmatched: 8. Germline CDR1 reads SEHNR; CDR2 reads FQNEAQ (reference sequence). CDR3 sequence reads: CASSSLLAGGLADTQYF. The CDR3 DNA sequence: TGTGCCAGCAGCTCGCTACTAGCGGGGGGGCTGGCAGATACGCAGTATTTT.

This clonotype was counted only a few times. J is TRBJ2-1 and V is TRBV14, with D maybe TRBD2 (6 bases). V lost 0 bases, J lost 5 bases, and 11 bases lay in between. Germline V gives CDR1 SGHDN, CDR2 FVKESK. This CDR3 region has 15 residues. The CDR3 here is CASSQERDPDNEQFF. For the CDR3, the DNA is TGTGCCAGCAGCCAAGAGCGGGATCCGGACAATGAGCAGTTCTTC.

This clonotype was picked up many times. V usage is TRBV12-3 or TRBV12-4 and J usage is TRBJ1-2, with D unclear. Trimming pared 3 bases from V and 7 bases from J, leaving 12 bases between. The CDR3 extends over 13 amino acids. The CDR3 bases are TGTGCCAGCAGTTTCGTACCCCCCTTTGGCTACACCTTC. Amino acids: CASSFVPPFGYTF.

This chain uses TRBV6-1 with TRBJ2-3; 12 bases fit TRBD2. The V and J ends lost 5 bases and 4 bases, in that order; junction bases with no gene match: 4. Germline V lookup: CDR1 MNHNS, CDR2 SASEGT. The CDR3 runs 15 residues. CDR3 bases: TGTGCCAGCAGTAGGCTAGCGGGAGGGGCAGATACGCAGTATTTT. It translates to CASSRLAGGADTQYF.

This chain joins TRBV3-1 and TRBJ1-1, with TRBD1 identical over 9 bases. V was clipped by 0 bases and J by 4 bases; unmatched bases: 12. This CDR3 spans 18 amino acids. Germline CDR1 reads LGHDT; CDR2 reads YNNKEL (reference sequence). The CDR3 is CASSQDRRTGGMSTEAFF. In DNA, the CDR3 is TGTGCCAGCAGCCAAGATAGGAGAACAGGGGGCATGAGCACTGAAGCTTTCTTT.

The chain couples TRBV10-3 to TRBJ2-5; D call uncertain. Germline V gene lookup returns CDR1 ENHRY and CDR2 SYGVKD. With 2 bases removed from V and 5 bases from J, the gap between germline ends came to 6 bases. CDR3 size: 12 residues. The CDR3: CAISETGETQYF. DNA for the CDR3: TGTGCCATCAGTGAGACCGGGGAGACCCAGTACTTC.

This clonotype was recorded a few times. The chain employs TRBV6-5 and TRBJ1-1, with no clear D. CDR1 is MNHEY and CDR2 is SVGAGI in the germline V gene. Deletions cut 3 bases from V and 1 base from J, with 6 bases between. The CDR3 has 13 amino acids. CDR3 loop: CASSYLRNTEAFF. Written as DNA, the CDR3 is TGTGCCAGCAGTTATCTCCGGAACACTGAAGCTTTCTTT.

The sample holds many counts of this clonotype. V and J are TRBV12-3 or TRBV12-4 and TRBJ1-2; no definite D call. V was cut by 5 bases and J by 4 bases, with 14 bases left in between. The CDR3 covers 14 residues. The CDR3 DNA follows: TGTGCCAGCAGTCCCCCGGCAGTCGTCTATGGCTACACCTTC. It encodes CASSPPAVVYGYTF.

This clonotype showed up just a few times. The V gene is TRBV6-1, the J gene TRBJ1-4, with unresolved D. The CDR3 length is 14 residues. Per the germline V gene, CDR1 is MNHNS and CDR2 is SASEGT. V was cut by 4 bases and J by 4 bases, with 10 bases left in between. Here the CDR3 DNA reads TGTGCCAGCAGTGCCGTTTCCAATAATGAAAAACTGTTTTTT. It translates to CASSAVSNNEKLFF.

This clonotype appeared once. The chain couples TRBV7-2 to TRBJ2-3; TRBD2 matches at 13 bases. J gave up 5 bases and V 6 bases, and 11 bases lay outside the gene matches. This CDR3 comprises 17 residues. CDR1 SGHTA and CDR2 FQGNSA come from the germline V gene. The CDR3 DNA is TGTGCCAGCAGTCCTCGGACTAGCGGGAGTCTGAGAGATACGCAGTATTTT. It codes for CASSPRTSGSLRDTQYF.